The rows below give T cell receptor beta chains drawn from one sample of a study of CD8+ T cells in alopecia areata. Here immunoSEQ multiplex PCR was the method, and the copy in TCRdb shows in-frame clones only, minus some. The sample shows about 120,000 clones, roughly 66% of them seen only once. The sequenced material came from CD4+ T cells sorted from blood. Source of these receptors: a human donor in good health. Each CDR3 is given with its conserved first and last residue. Fields, in order: clone size, V gene, D gene, J gene, CDR3 length, CDR3 protein, CDR3 DNA. D genes are given only for firm matches. Size values are once, few and many counts, or a class for expanded clones, and some rows have none.

>NA|TRBV2|NA|TRBJ2-5|13
CASTRDTQETQYF
TGTGCCAGCACCCGGGACACCCAAGAGACCCAGTACTTC
>NA|TRBV29-1|NA|TRBJ1-2|13
CSVEAGYSYGYTF
TGCAGCGTTGAAGCAGGGTACTCCTATGGCTACACCTTC
>NA|TRBV29-1|NA|TRBJ1-1|11
CSVVGNTEAFF
TGCAGCGTTGTGGGAAACACTGAAGCTTTCTTT
>NA|TRBV30|NA|TRBJ2-1|12
CAWSDLKDEQFF
TGTGCCTGGAGTGACCTAAAGGATGAGCAGTTCTTC
>once|TRBV29-1|TRBD1|TRBJ2-3|11
CSVGVQGAQYF
TGCAGCGTTGGAGTGCAGGGGGCGCAGTATTTT
>NA|TRBV5-1|TRBD1|TRBJ1-2|15
CASRSSTGGAGGYTF
TGCGCCAGCAGATCCTCGACAGGGGGCGCGGGAGGCTACACCTTC
>NA|TRBV7-9|NA|TRBJ1-1|11
CASSLVDEAFF
TGTGCCAGCAGCTTAGTAGATGAAGCTTTCTTT
>few|TRBV29-1|NA|TRBJ2-3|14
CSALEGTGADTQYF
TGCAGCGCCCTAGAGGGGACCGGCGCAGATACGCAGTATTTT
>few|TRBV2|NA|TRBJ2-6|14
CASSGAIRANVLTF
TGTGCCAGCAGTGGGGCCATAAGGGCCAACGTCCTGACTTTC
>few|TRBV9|TRBD1|TRBJ2-5|15
CASSSGTAPHETQYF
TGTGCCAGCAGCTCGGGGACAGCCCCCCACGAGACCCAGTACTTC
>few|TRBV29-1|NA|TRBJ2-6|16
CSVYRRSSSGANVLTF
TGCAGCGTCTACAGGCGGTCGAGCTCTGGGGCCAACGTCCTGACTTTC